This TCR beta chain emerged from a study of blood T cell repertoires in COVID-19. Per the study methods: The authors estimated nucleated cell counts from reference gene primer amplification. Clones were read by immunoSEQ multiplex PCR, and TCRdb kept only the in-frame ones, dropping some. V and J calls and clone size are given by that table; D and trimming were obtained from the DNA. This table has 70,000 to 100,000 clones, 88% appearing once. Germline lookup yields CDR1 MNHEY and CDR2 SVGEGT. V was clipped by 2 bases and J by 0 bases, with 10 bases between them. CDR3 length: 15 amino acids. This TCR derives from an elderly woman with active COVID-19. The V gene is TRBV6-2 or TRBV6-3, the J gene TRBJ1-1, with TRBD1 as a possible D gene (5 bases). The sample was peripheral blood. Here the CDR3 reads CASSYPTGLNTEAFF. CDR3 nucleotides: TGTGCCAGCAGTTACCCCACAGGCTTGAACACTGAAGCTTTCTTT.